Listed here are 31 T cell receptor beta chains from one sample, sequenced in a study of control samples from healthy donors and cancer patients. Profiled with immunoSEQ multiplex PCR; TCRdb holds only in-frame clones, not every one. The table has about 120,000 clones, 80% to 90% seen once; the top ten hold 9% to 13%. The sequencing input was blood. These receptor sequences come from a young man in good health.

This chain joins TRBV25-1 and TRBJ1-3; D remains unclear. CDR3 length: 14 amino acids. Per germline, CDR1 MGHDK and CDR2 SYGVNS. V was shortened by 6 bases and J by 0 bases, with 9 bases between the two germline ends. This chain's CDR3 is CASRDHSSGNTIYF. The CDR3 DNA sequence: TGTGCCAGCAGGGATCACTCCTCTGGAAACACCATATATTTT.

J is TRBJ1-1 and V is TRBV6-5; a possible D gene is TRBD1 (5 bases). Trimming stripped 8 bases from V and 0 bases from J, with 13 bases between. Germline V gene data show CDR1 as MNHEY and CDR2 as SVGAGI. The CDR3 extends over 14 amino acids. The CDR3 protein is CASLPSTVNTEAFF. In DNA form, the CDR3 reads TGTGCCAGCCTACCGTCGACAGTGAACACTGAAGCTTTCTTT.

The chain recombines TRBV11-3 with TRBJ1-1, with TRBD1 as a possible D gene (5 bases). V gave up 3 bases and J gave up 3 bases, with 8 bases separating them. The CDR3 extends over 13 amino acids. The germline CDR1 and CDR2 sequences are SGHNT and YENEEA. CDR3 nucleotides: TGTGCCAGCAGCTTTGGGGGGTACACTGAAGCTTTCTTT. Translating it yields CASSFGGYTEAFF.

This chain joins TRBV7-2 and TRBJ1-3; D remains unclear. The V end lost 2 bases, the J end lost 6 bases, and 11 bases lay between the germline ends. Germline values: CDR1 SGHTA, CDR2 FQGNSA. The CDR3 sequence is 14 residues long. The DNA of the CDR3 is TGTGCCAGCAGCTTAAAGGTTGGGGAAAACACCATATATTTT. Protein product: CASSLKVGENTIYF.

CDR3 sequence: CASSLKGHTEAFF. The DNA for the CDR3 is TGTGCCAGCAGCTTAAAGGGTCACACTGAAGCTTTCTTT. This chain uses TRBV13 with TRBJ1-1; the D is unclear. Trimming took off 2 bases at V and 3 bases at J, with 7 bases between the two ends. The germline CDR1 and CDR2 sequences are PRHDT and FYEKMQ (reference sequence). The CDR3 is made up of 13 amino acids.

The chain's CDR3 is CASRPGGVTEAFF. CDR3 DNA: TGTGCCAGCAGGCCCGGGGGCGTGACTGAAGCTTTCTTT. The rearrangement uses TRBV12-3 or TRBV12-4 and TRBJ1-1, with D perhaps TRBD1 (6 bases). Between the trimmed V and J ends, which lost 6 bases and 5 bases, there was a span of 13 bases. The CDR3 extends over 13 amino acids.

The CDR3 spells CASSLRRVPGELFF. The DNA for the CDR3 is TGTGCCAGCAGCTTAAGGCGGGTCCCCGGGGAGCTGTTTTTT. The rearrangement links TRBV5-8 to TRBJ2-2; a possible D gene is TRBD2 (5 bases). Per germline, CDR1 SGHTS and CDR2 YDEGEE. The CDR3 covers 14 residues. The V end lost 2 bases, the J end lost 6 bases, and 11 bases lay between the germline ends. The variable domain in full, completed from reference TRBV5-8 and TRBJ2-2, reads EAGVTQSPTHLIKTRGQQATLRCSPISGHTSVYWYQQALGLGLQFLLWYDEGEERNRGNFPPRFSGRQFPNYSSELNVNALELEDSALYLCASSLRRVPGELFFGEGSRLTVL.

The chain has TRBV5-6 and TRBJ1-2, with no clear D. Trimming pared 0 bases from V and 13 bases from J, leaving 13 bases between. Germline V gives CDR1 SGHDT, CDR2 YYEEEE. CDR3 length: 12 amino acids. CDR3 in amino acids: CASSLAGKGSTF. CDR3 nucleotide sequence: TGTGCCAGCAGCTTGGCCGGGAAGGGTAGCACCTTC.

In DNA, the CDR3 is TGTGCCAGTAACACACCCCAAGCACCCCTCCACTTT. The encoded protein is CASNTPQAPLHF. The genes are TRBV19 and TRBJ1-6, with D unclear. Germline V gives CDR1 LNHDA, CDR2 SQIVND (reference sequence). There are 12 residues in the CDR3. V was trimmed by 7 bases and J by 11 bases, leaving 12 bases between them. The variable domain in full, with the rest retrieved from reference TRBV19 and TRBJ1-6, is DGGITQSPKYLFRKEGQNVTLSCEQNLNHDAMYWYRQDPGQGLRLIYYSQIVNDFQKGDIAEGYSVSREKKESFPLTVTSAQKNPTAFYLCASNTPQAPLHFGNGTRLTVT.

This chain joins TRBV29-1 and TRBJ1-3; no clear D gene. This CDR3 is built from 12 residues. Deletions cut 4 bases from V and 4 bases from J, with 8 bases between. The germline gives CDR1 SQVTM, CDR2 ANQGSEA. CDR3 loop: CSVAPGGNTIYF. The CDR3 nucleotides are TGCAGCGTTGCCCCCGGCGGAAACACCATATATTTT.

This chain connects TRBV7-8 to TRBJ1-1; D perhaps matches TRBD1 (5 bases). CDR1 and CDR2 from the germline V gene are SGHVS and FQNEAQ. The V end was cut by 0 bases, the J end by 0 bases, with 8 bases between. The CDR3 covers 15 residues. The CDR3 region has the DNA TGTGCCAGCAGCTTAGCGGCAGGGTTGAACACTGAAGCTTTCTTT. Translating gives CASSLAAGLNTEAFF.

The chain carries TRBV9 and TRBJ1-2; D is unresolved. V lost 0 bases and J lost 8, with 14 bases in between. Per the germline V gene, CDR1 is SGDLS and CDR2 is YYNGEE. The CDR3 has 14 residues. CDR3 protein: CASSVGVGAGGYTF. Here the CDR3 DNA reads TGTGCCAGCAGCGTAGGAGTCGGAGCAGGAGGCTACACCTTC.

The V and J genes are TRBV10-3 and TRBJ1-5; D might be TRBD1 (6 bases). The CDR3 sequence is 14 residues long. Germline V CDR1 and CDR2: ENHRY, SYGVKD. Deletions cut 11 bases from V and 4 bases from J, with 18 bases between. The DNA of the CDR3 is TGTGCCGCCTCCGAAGGCAGGGGAAATCAGCCCCAGCATTTT. Protein sequence: CAASEGRGNQPQHF.

Regarding this clone: The sample carries other DNA sequences with the same CDR3. The chain couples TRBV5-1 to TRBJ1-5; possibly TRBD1 for D (6 bases). The V and J ends lost 5 bases and 5 bases respectively, with 14 bases between them. Germline values: CDR1 SGHRS, CDR2 YFSETQ. This CDR3 comprises 14 residues. For the CDR3, the DNA is TGCGCCAGCAGTGGCGGAGGGGGGGATCAGCCCCAGCATTTT. It codes for CASSGGGGDQPQHF.

J is TRBJ1-4 and V is TRBV20-1; D possibly corresponds to TRBD1 (6 bases). CDR1 is DFQATT, CDR2 SNEGSKA, per germline (reference sequence). Between the trimmed V and J ends, which lost 3 bases and 6 bases, there was a span of 14 bases. The CDR3 sequence is 14 residues long. CDR3 residues: CSASRGGGDEKLFF. CDR3 bases: TGCAGTGCTAGTCGAGGGGGAGGGGATGAAAAACTGTTTTTT.

The V gene is TRBV19, the J gene TRBJ1-6, with no clear D. V lost 3 bases and J lost 7, with 10 bases in between. Germline V CDR1 and CDR2: LNHDA, SQIVND (reference sequence). This CDR3 spans 14 amino acids. The CDR3 DNA is TGTGCCAGTAGTATCCTCAACTCGAATTCACCCCTCCACTTT. Translating gives CASSILNSNSPLHF.

V gene TRBV5-5 combines with J gene TRBJ2-5; the D gene is possibly TRBD2 (6 bases). The germline V and J ends were trimmed by 4 bases and 7 bases, with 20 bases remaining between them. The CDR3 is 15 residues long. Looked up from germline, CDR1 is SGHKS and CDR2 is YYEKEE (reference sequence). The CDR3 nucleotides are TGTGCCAGCAGCCCCGGGGGTACAGCCGAGGGGACCCAGTACTTC. Amino acid sequence: CASSPGGTAEGTQYF.

V is TRBV30 and J is TRBJ1-6; D unresolved. The CDR3 consists of 13 residues. CDR1 is GTSNPN and CDR2 is SVGIG in the germline V gene (reference sequence). Trimming removed 4 bases from V and 4 bases from J, with 8 bases in between. The CDR3 is CAWTADYNSPLHF. The CDR3 nucleotides are TGTGCCTGGACAGCCGATTATAATTCACCCCTCCACTTT.

This chain joins TRBV3-1 (or the pseudogene TRBV3-2) and TRBJ1-3, with no clear D. The germline CDR1 and CDR2 sequences are LGHDT and YNNKEL (reference sequence). Trimming removed 6 bases at V and 2 bases at J, with 11 bases between. The CDR3 loop spans 14 amino acids. CDR3 residues: CASSRPDPGNTIYF. The CDR3 DNA is TGTGCCAGCAGTCGGCCGGACCCTGGAAACACCATATATTTT.

The chain joins TRBV25-1 to TRBJ2-1; D gene uncertain. The V end lost 6 bases, the J end lost 5 bases, and 5 bases lay between the germline ends. Germline V gene sequence: CDR1 MGHDK, CDR2 SYGVNS. This CDR3 has 11 residues. The DNA of the CDR3 is TGTGCCAGCAGGCGAAACAATGAGCAGTTCTTC. It translates to CASRRNNEQFF.

V gene TRBV20-1 combines with J gene TRBJ2-1; 11 bases are a match to TRBD2. The CDR3 is 15 amino acids. V lost 3 bases to trimming and J lost 7 bases; unmatched junction nucleotides: 8. CDR1 and CDR2 from the germline V gene are DFQATT and SNEGSKA (reference sequence). The CDR3 DNA is TGCAGTGCTAGTCAACTAGCGGGGGCTTGGAATGAGCAGTTCTTC. Its translation is CSASQLAGAWNEQFF.

V and J are TRBV5-1 and TRBJ2-5, with D tentatively TRBD2 (6 bases). The CDR3 runs 13 residues. Trimming took off 4 bases at V and 1 base at J, with 8 bases between the two ends. Germline V gene sequence: CDR1 SGHRS, CDR2 YFSETQ. In nucleotides, the CDR3 is TGCGCCAGCAGCAAGGAGGGCCAAGAGACCCAGTACTTC. Amino acids: CASSKEGQETQYF.

The chain recombines TRBV5-5 with TRBJ2-7; 7 bases agree with TRBD1. Germline V lookup: CDR1 SGHKS, CDR2 YYEKEE (reference sequence). The CDR3 runs to 12 residues. V gave up 5 bases and J gave up 7 bases; unmatched junction bases: 6. CDR3 sequence reads: CASRRSGGEQYF. The CDR3 region has the DNA TGTGCCAGCAGACGTTCAGGGGGTGAGCAGTACTTC.

The J gene is TRBJ2-2, the V gene TRBV7-9; D unclear. CDR1 SEHNR and CDR2 FQNEAQ come from the germline V gene (reference sequence). Trimming stripped 5 bases from V and 3 bases from J, with 10 bases between. CDR3 length: 14 residues. The CDR3 DNA sequence: TGTGCCAGCAGCCCCGGGCCTGACACCGGGGAGCTGTTTTTT. Its translation is CASSPGPDTGELFF.

The chain has TRBV5-1 and TRBJ2-2; 9 bases fit TRBD1. CDR3 length: 18 residues. V lost 0 bases, J lost 4 bases, and 10 bases stayed unmatched. Germline V CDR1 and CDR2: SGHRS, YFSETQ. The CDR3 region is CASSLGGTGSPSTGELFF. The CDR3 region has the DNA TGCGCCAGCAGCTTGGGGGGGACAGGGAGCCCGAGCACCGGGGAGCTGTTTTTT.

The V gene is TRBV3-1 (or the pseudogene TRBV3-2), the J gene TRBJ1-2; D remains ambiguous. Trimming stripped 3 bases from V and 4 bases from J, with 9 bases between. The CDR3 covers 13 residues. Germline CDR1 is LGHDT and CDR2 is YNNKEL (reference sequence). The DNA of the CDR3 is TGTGCCAGCAGCCAGATTTCCACCTATGGCTACACCTTC. It encodes CASSQISTYGYTF.

The sample holds one count of this clone. The chain has TRBV9 and TRBJ1-3; 7 bases are a match to TRBD1. The V gene end was trimmed by 3 bases and the J gene end by 1 base; junction bases not matched to a gene: 4. CDR3 length equals 15 residues. The germline gives CDR1 SGDLS, CDR2 YYNGEE. The CDR3 region has the DNA TGTGCCAGCAGCGAAACAGGGGTTTCTGGAAACACCATATATTTT. It encodes CASSETGVSGNTIYF. The full variable domain, in which reference TRBV9 and TRBJ1-3 provide the parts outside the CDR3, is DSGVTQTPKHLITATGQRVTLRCSPRSGDLSVYWYQQSLDQGLQFLIQYYNGEERAKGNILERFSAQQFPDLHSELNLSSLELGDSALYFCASSETGVSGNTIYFGEGSWLTVV.

V gene TRBV27 combines with J gene TRBJ2-7, with D perhaps being TRBD1 or TRBD2 (5 bases each). CDR3 length: 11 amino acids. From germline, CDR1 is MNHEY and CDR2 SMNVEV (reference sequence). V dropped 6 bases and J dropped 6 bases, with 9 bases sitting between them. As DNA, the CDR3 is TGTGCCAGCAGGGGGGTTGGCGAGCAGTACTTC. It encodes CASRGVGEQYF.

The gene calls are TRBV9 and TRBJ2-1; 12 bases map to TRBD2. The germline gives CDR1 SGDLS, CDR2 YYNGEE. V lost 4 bases, J lost 4 bases, and 0 bases stayed unmatched. The CDR3 contains 14 residues. Written as DNA, the CDR3 is TGTGCCAGCAGCACTAGCGGGGGGTACAATGAGCAGTTCTTC. Amino acids: CASSTSGGYNEQFF.

This chain uses TRBV9 with TRBJ2-5; TRBD2 matches 8 bases. The J segment lost 5 bases and the V segment lost 0 bases, leaving 6 bases of the junction unmatched. Germline V CDR1 and CDR2: SGDLS, YYNGEE. CDR3 length: 15 amino acids. CDR3 residues: CASSVGGLAGETQYF. The CDR3 bases are TGTGCCAGCAGCGTAGGTGGACTAGCCGGCGAGACCCAGTACTTC.

V gene TRBV13 combines with J gene TRBJ1-2, with TRBD1 matching over 11 bases. Looked up from germline, CDR1 is PRHDT and CDR2 is FYEKMQ (reference sequence). With 0 bases clipped from V and 7 bases from J, the junction kept 7 bases outside the gene matches. The CDR3 contains 16 residues. Here the CDR3 reads CASSLGEGQGAGGYTF. CDR3 DNA: TGTGCCAGCAGCTTAGGTGAAGGACAGGGGGCAGGTGGCTACACCTTC.